The table lists the clone carrying this T cell receptor beta chain with a few counts. This sample is part of a study of T-cell memory formation after mild COVID-19. As for the study in general: In these data, TCR clusters were largely donor specific.

The CDR3 has 18 amino acids. V was trimmed by 0 bases and J by 0 bases, leaving 17 bases between them. Germline V gene sequence: CDR1 MGHRA, CDR2 YSYEKL. TCRdb reanalysed the 5' RACE reads using MiXCR and keeps one entry per CDR3 protein. Of more than 450,000 distinct CDR3 sequences in the sample, approximately 18% were seen once. Sequenced sample: PBMCs or a T cell subset sorted from them (not recorded which). The chain uses TRBV4-1 and TRBJ1-1, with D possibly being TRBD1 (5 bases). The sequence was collected from an adult woman who had mild COVID-19 (a few samples of this study predate the infection). Cell type and time point are not known. The CDR3, as DNA: TGCGCCAGCAGCCAAGATGGGGGAGCTGTGAACATGAACACTGAAGCTTTCTTT. Protein product: CASSQDGGAVNMNTEAFF.